This T cell receptor beta chain was sequenced during a study of early T cells in non-severe SARS-CoV-2 infection. Overall study results and limits: Using VDJdb, the matching emphasized anti-spike CD8 responses while missing private and CD4 specificities.

The CDR3 has 15 residues. V shed 2 bases and J 7 bases; nucleotides not matched to a gene: 6. Germline CDR1 and CDR2: KGHDR and SFDVKD. This clonotype was counted many times. No antigen is known for it. Individual cDNA molecules carried attached unique molecular identifiers. Each CDR3 protein is one row after TCRdb ran MiXCR on the 5' RACE reads. The sample has 30,000 to 35,000 distinct CDR3 sequences, approximately 6.3% seen once; the top ten hold under 3.5%. The material sequenced was whole blood. The V and J genes are TRBV24-1 and TRBJ1-2; 10 bases are shared with TRBD1. This clonotype was obtained from an adult who was a healthcare worker with PCR-confirmed SARS-CoV-2 infection or an uninfected control (not recorded which). The CDR3 coding sequence is TGTGCCACCAGTGATTCGACGACAGGGGGCTTTGGCTACACCTTC. This encodes CATSDSTTGGFGYTF.